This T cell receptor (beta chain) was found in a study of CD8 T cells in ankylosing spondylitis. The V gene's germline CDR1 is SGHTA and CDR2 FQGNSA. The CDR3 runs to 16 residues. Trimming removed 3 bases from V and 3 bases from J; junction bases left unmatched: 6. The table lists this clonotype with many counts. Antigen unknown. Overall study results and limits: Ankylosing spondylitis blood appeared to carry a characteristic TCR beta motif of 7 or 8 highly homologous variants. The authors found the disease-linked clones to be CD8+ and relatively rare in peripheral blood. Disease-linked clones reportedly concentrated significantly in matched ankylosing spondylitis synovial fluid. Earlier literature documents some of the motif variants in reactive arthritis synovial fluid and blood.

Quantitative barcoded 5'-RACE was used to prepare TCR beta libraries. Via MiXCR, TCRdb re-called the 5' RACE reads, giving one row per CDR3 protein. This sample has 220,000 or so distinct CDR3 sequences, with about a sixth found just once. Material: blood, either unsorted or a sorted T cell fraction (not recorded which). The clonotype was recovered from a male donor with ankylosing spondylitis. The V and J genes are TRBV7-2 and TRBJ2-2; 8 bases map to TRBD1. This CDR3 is CASSFLTGGYTGELFF. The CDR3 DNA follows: TGTGCCAGCAGCTTTTTAACAGGGGGATACACCGGGGAGCTGTTTTTT. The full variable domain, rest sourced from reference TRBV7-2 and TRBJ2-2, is GAGVSQSPSNKVTEKGKDVELRCDPISGHTALYWYRQSLGQGLEFLIYFQGNSAPDKSGLPSDRFSAERTGGSVSTLTIQRTQQEDSAVYLCASSFLTGGYTGELFFGEGSRLTVL.